This entry describes one TCR beta chain. Its antigen is currently unknown. Bead-separated CD4+, CD4+CD8+, CD57+ or CD56+ fractions, or PBMC, were used. These data are taken from a study of STAT5B mutations in CD4+ large granular lymphocyte leukemia. Findings and limits, study-wide: Higher CD4+ than CD8+ T-LGLL clonality might reflect small sample size.

The method was immunoSEQ multiplex PCR; TCRdb's version includes in-frame clones alone and lacks a portion of them. The sample has 4,500 to 6,000 clones; over 70% are singletons. Germline values: CDR1 SEHNR, CDR2 FQNEAQ (reference sequence). The CDR3 loop spans 15 amino acids. Trimming removed 1 base at V and 4 bases at J, with 11 bases between. The V call is TRBV7-9, the J call TRBJ1-3, with no clear D. Sequencing input: PBMCs. The receptor's source is a man older than 75 with CD4+ T-cell large granular lymphocyte leukemia. Here the CDR3 reads CASSLVAGIGNTIYF. The CDR3 nucleotides read TGTGCCAGCAGCTTAGTAGCAGGAATCGGAAACACCATATATTTT.